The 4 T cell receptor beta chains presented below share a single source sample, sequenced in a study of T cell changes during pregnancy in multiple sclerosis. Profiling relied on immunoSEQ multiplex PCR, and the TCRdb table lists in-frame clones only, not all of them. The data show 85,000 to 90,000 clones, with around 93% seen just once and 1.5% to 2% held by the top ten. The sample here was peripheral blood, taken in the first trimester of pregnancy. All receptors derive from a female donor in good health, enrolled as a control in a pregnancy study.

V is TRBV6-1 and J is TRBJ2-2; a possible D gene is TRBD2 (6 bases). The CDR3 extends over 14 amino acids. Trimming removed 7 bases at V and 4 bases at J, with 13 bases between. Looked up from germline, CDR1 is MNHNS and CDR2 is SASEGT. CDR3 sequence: CASKVGLTTGELFF. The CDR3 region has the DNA TGTGCCAGCAAAGTGGGACTGACCACCGGGGAGCTGTTTTTT.

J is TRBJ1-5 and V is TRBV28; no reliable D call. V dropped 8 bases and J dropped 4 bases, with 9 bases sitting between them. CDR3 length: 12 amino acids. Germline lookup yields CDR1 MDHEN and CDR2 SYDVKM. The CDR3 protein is CASWALNQPQHF. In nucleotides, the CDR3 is TGTGCCAGCTGGGCCCTTAATCAGCCCCAGCATTTT.

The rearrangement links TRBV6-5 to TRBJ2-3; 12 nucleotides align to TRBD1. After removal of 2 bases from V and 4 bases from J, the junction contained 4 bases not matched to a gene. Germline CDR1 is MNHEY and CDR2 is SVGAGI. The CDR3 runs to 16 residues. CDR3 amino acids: CASSYRDRGRADTQYF. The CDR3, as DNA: TGTGCCAGCAGTTACCGGGACAGGGGGCGAGCAGATACGCAGTATTTT.

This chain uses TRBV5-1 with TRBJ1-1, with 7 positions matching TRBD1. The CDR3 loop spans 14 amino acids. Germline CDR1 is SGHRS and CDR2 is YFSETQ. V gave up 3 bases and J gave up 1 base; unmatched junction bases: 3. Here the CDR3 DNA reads TGCGCCAGCAGCTGGGGGACAGCGAACACTGAAGCTTTCTTT. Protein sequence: CASSWGTANTEAFF.